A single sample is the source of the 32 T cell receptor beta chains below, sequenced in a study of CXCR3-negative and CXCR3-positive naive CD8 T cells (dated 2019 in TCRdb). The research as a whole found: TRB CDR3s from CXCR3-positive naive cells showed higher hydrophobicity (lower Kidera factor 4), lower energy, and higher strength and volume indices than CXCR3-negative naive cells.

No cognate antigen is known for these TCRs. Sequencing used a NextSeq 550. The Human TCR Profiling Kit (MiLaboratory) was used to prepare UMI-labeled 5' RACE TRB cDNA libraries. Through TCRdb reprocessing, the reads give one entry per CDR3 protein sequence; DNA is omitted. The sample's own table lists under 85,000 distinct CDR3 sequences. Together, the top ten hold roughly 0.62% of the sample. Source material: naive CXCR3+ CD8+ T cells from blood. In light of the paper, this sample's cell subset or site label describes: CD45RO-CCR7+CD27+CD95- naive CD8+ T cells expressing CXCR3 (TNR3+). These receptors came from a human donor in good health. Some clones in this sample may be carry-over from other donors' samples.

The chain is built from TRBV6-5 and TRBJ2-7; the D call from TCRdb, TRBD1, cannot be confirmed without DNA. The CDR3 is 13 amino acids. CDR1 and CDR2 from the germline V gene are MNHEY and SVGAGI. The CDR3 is CASSTQGTYEQYF.

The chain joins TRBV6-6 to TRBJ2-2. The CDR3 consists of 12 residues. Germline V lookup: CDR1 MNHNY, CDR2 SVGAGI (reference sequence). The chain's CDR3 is CASSSTTGELFF.

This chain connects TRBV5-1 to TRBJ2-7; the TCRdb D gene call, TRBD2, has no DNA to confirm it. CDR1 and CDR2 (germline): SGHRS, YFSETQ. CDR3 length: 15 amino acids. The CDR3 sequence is CASSRERERSHEQYF. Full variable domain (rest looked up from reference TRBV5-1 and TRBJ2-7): KAGVTQTPRYLIKTRGQQVTLSCSPISGHRSVSWYQQTPGQGLQFLFEYFSETQRNKGNFPGRFSGRQFSNSRSEMNVSTLELGDSALYLCASSRERERSHEQYFGPGTRLTVT.

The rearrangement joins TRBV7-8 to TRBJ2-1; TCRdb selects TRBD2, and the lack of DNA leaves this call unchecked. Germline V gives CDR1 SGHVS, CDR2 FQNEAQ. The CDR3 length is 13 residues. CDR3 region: CASSLRSEVEQFF.

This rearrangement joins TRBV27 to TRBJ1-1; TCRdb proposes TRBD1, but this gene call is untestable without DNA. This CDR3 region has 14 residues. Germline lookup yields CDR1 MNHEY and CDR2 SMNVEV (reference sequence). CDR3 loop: CASSFGGLDTEAFF.

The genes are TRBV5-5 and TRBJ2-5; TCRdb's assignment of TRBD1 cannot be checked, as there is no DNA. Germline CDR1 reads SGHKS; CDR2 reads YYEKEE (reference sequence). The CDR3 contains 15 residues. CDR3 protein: CASSSPQGAGETQYF.

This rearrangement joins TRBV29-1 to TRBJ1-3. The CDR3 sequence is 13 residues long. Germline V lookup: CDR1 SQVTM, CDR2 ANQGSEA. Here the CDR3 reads CSVRGPVGSTIYF.

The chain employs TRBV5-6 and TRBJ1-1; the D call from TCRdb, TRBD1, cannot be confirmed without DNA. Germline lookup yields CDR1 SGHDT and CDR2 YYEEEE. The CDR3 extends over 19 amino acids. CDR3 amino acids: CASSLAVSGIPGDGTEAFF. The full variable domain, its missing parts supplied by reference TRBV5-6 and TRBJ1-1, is DAGVTQSPTHLIKTRGQQVTLRCSPKSGHDTVSWYQQALGQGPQFIFQYYEEEERQRGNFPDRFSGHQFPNYSSELNVNALLLGDSALYLCASSLAVSGIPGDGTEAFFGQGTRLTVV.

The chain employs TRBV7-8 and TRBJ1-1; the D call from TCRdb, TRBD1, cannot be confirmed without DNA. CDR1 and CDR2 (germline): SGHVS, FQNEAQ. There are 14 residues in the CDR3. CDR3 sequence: CASSPVGQVVEAFF. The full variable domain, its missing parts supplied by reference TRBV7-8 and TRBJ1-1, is GAGVSQSPRYKVAKRGQDVALRCDPISGHVSLFWYQQALGQGPEFLTYFQNEAQLDKSGLPSDRFFAERPEGSVSTLKIQRTQQEDSAVYLCASSPVGQVVEAFFGQGTRLTVV.

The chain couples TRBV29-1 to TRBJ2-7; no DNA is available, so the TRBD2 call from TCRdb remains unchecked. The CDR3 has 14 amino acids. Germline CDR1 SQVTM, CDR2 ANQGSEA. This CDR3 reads CSVKTSGSSYEQYF.

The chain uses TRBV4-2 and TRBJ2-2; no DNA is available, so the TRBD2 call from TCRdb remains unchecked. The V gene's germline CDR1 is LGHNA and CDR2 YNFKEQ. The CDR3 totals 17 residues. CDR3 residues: CASSPVPLAGGPGELFF.

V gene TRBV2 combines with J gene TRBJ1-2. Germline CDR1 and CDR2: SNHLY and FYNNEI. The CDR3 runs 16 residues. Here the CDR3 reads CASSEDRGPPNYGYTF.

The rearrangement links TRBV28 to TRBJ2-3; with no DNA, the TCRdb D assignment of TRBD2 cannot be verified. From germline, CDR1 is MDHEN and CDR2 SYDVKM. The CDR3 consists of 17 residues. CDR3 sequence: CASSFPLAGGSTDTQYF. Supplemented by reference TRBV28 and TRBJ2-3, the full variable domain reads DVKVTQSSRYLVKRTGEKVFLECVQDMDHENMFWYRQDPGLGLRLIYFSYDVKMKEKGDIPEGYSVSREKKERFSLILESASTNQTSMYLCASSFPLAGGSTDTQYFGPGTRLTVL.

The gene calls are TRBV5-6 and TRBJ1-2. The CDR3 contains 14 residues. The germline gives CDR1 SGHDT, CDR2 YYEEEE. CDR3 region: CASSLGTANYGYTF.

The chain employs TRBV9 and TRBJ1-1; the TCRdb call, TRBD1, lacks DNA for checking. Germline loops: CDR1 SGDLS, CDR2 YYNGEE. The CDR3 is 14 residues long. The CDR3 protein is CASSVGGIGTEAFF.

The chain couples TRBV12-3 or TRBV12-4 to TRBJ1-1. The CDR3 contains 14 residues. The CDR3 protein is CASTVGRMNTEAFF.

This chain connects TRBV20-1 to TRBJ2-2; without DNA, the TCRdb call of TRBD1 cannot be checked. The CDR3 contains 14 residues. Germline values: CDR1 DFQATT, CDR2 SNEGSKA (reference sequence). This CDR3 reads CSASRTDNTGELFF.

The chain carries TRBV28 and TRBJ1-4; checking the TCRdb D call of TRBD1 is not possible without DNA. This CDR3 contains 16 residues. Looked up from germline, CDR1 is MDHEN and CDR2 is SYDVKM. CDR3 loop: CASTETGVATNEKLFF.

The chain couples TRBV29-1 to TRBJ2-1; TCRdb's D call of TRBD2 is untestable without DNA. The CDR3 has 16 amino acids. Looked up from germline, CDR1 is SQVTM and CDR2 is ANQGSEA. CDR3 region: CSVGELAGGSYNEQFF.

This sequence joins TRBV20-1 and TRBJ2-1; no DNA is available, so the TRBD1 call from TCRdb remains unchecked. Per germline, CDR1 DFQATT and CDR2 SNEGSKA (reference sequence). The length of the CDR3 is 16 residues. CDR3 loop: CSARDFADLTGNEQFF.

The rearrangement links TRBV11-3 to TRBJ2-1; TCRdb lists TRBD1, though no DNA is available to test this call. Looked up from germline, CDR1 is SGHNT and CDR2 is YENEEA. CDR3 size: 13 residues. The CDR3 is CASSSDQGHEQFF.

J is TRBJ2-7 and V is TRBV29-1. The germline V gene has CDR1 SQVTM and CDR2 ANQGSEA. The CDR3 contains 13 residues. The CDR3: CSVEEGDSYEQYF.

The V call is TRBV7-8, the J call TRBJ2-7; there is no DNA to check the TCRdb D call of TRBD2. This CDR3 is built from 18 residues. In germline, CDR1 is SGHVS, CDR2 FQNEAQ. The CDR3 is CASSLGPFLAGSSYEQYF. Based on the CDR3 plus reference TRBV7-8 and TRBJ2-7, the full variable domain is GAGVSQSPRYKVAKRGQDVALRCDPISGHVSLFWYQQALGQGPEFLTYFQNEAQLDKSGLPSDRFFAERPEGSVSTLKIQRTQQEDSAVYLCASSLGPFLAGSSYEQYFGPGTRLTVT.

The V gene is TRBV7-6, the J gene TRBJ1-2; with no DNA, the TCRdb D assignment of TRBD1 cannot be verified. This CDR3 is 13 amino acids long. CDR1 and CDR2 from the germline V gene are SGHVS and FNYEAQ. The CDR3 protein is CASSDSANYGYTF.

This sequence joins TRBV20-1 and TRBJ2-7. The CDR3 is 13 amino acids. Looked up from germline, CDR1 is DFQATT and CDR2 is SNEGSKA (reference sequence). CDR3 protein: CSAIDGGSYEQYF.

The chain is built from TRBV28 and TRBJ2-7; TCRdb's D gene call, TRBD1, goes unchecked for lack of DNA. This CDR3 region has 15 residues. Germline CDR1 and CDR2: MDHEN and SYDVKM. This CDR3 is CASSLEGQGKVEQYF. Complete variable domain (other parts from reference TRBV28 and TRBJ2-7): DVKVTQSSRYLVKRTGEKVFLECVQDMDHENMFWYRQDPGLGLRLIYFSYDVKMKEKGDIPEGYSVSREKKERFSLILESASTNQTSMYLCASSLEGQGKVEQYFGPGTRLTVT.

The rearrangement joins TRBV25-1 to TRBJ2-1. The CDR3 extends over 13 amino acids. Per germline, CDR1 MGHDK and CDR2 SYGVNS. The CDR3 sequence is CASSESEQNEQFF.

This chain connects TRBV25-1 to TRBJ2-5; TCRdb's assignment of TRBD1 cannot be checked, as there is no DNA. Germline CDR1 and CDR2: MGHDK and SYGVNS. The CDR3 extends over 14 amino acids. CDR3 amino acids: CASTTGQAKETQYF.

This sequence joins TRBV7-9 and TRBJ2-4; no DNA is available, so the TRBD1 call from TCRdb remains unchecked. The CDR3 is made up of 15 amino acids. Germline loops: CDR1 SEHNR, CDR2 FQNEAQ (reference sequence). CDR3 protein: CASSPASGRKNIQYF. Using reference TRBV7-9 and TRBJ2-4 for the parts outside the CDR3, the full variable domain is DTGVSQNPRHKITKRGQNVTFRCDPISEHNRLYWYRQTLGQGPEFLTYFQNEAQLEKSRLLSDRFSAERPKGSFSTLEIQRTEQGDSAMYLCASSPASGRKNIQYFGAGTRLSVL.

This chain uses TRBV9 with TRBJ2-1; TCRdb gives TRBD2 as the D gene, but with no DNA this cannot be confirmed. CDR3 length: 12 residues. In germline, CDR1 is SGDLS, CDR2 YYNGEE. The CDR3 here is CASSVSGGARFF.

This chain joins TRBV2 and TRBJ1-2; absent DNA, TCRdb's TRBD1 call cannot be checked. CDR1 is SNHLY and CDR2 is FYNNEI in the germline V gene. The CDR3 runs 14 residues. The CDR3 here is CASSENPGNYGYTF.

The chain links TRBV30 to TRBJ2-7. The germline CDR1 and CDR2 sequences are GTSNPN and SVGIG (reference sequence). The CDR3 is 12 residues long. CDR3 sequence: CAWTAPTYEQYF.